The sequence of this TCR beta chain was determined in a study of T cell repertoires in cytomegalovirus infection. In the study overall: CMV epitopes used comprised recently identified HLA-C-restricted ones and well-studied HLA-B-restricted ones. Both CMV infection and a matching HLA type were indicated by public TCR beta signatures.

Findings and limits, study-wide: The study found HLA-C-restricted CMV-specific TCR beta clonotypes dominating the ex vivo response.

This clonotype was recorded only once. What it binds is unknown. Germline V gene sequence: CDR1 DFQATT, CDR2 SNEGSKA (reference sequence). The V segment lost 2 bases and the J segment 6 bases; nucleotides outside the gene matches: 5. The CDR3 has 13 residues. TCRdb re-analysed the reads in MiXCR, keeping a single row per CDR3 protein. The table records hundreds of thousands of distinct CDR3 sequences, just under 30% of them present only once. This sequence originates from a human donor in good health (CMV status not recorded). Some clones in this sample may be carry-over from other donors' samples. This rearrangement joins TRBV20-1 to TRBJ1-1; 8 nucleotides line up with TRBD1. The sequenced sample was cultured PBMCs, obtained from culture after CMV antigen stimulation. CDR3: CSARTGGESEAFF. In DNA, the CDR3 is TGCAGTGCTAGAACAGGGGGAGAATCTGAAGCTTTCTTT.